This T cell receptor beta chain was sequenced in a study of blood T cell repertoires in COVID-19. This CDR3 is 15 amino acids long. The ends lost 6 bases at V and 6 bases at J; junction bases unmatched: 11. Germline values: CDR1 SNHLY, CDR2 FYNNEI. This clone was counted only a few times. Sequencing was performed with immunoSEQ multiplex PCR; in TCRdb, only in-frame clones are kept and a portion is missing. Of 300,000 or so clones in the sample, just under 85% were seen once. The chain carries TRBV2 and TRBJ1-5; 7 bases agree with TRBD1. The specimen sequenced was peripheral blood. The sequence came from a woman in her forties or fifties with active or convalescent COVID-19. The CDR3 is CASSPVGGGVQPQHF. The CDR3 DNA follows: TGTGCCAGCAGCCCCGTAGGAGGGGGCGTTCAGCCCCAGCATTTT.